The present T cell receptor (beta chain) was sequenced within a study of cytomegalovirus exposure and HLA in healthy donors. Study summary: Genotyping showed less than 85% of 300 to 450 donors falling in the Caucasian-associated ancestry cluster.

Broader study findings: Researchers catalogued some 160 TCR beta chains as cytomegalovirus-associated. It was in a later analysis that TCR association rates were seen to vary by HLA locus, highest for DRB1 and lowest for HLA-C. In a later analysis, TCR beta V- and J-gene trimming was associated with a missense DCLRE1C variant.

There are 14 residues in the CDR3. Trimming cost V 7 bases and J 7 bases, with 17 bases left between them. Per germline, CDR1 LNHDA and CDR2 SQIVND (reference sequence). For this clone: Antigen specificity is unknown.

The PCR ran on 60 Vbeta and 13 Jbeta primers. TCRdb's table, derived via immunoSEQ multiplex PCR, lists solely in-frame clones and lacks some. There are about 84,000 clones in the sample; about three quarters occur only once, and roughly 2.6% lies in the top ten. The chain carries TRBV19 and TRBJ2-1; D is perhaps TRBD2 (6 bases). The specimen sequenced was PBMCs. This clonotype originated in a male donor in good health and CMV-seropositive. CDR3 protein: CASTRDPVGNEQFF. CDR3 sequence (DNA): TGTGCCAGTACGCGGGACCCGGTGGGGAATGAGCAGTTCTTC. The variable domain in full, with the rest retrieved from reference TRBV19 and TRBJ2-1, is DGGITQSPKYLFRKEGQNVTLSCEQNLNHDAMYWYRQDPGQGLRLIYYSQIVNDFQKGDIAEGYSVSREKKESFPLTVTSAQKNPTAFYLCASTRDPVGNEQFFGPGTRLTVL.